This T cell receptor (beta chain) was sequenced in a study of shared clonotypes between healthy human individuals. In regard to this clone: No antigen is known for it.

It was across several immunoSEQ plates that each subset's genomic DNA was evenly split. Profiling relied on immunoSEQ multiplex PCR, and the TCRdb table lists in-frame clones only, not all of them. The sample holds about 580,000 clones; roughly 98% are singletons and the top ten take 0.3%. The naive CD8 subset, CD45RO-negative cells positively selected for CCR7, excluded terminally differentiated effector memory CD45RA+ cells. Study findings and constraints: Non-shared clonotypes showed lower generation probabilities than clonotypes common to all four donors. Memory subsets generally showed lower estimated richness than naive subsets.

This TCR derives from a man aged 25-40 years in good health. The sequenced sample was naive CD8+ T cells sorted from blood.

CDR3 coding DNA: TGTGCCAGCAGCCCGGGAGTAGCGGGGAACGAGCAGTACTTC. Its protein is CASSPGVAGNEQYF. The rearrangement joins TRBV5-4 to TRBJ2-7; 8 positions agree with TRBD2. Unmatched junction bases numbered 8, after V lost 4 bases and J lost 5 bases. The CDR3 runs to 14 residues. Germline V lookup: CDR1 SGHNT, CDR2 YYREEE (reference sequence). Supplemented by reference TRBV5-4 and TRBJ2-7, the full variable domain reads ETGVTQSPTHLIKTRGQQVTLRCSSQSGHNTVSWYQQALGQGPQFIFQYYREEENGRGNFPPRFSGLQFPNYSSELNVNALELDDSALYLCASSPGVAGNEQYFGPGTRLTVT.